The T cell receptor beta chain under discussion was sequenced for a study of blood T cell repertoires in COVID-19. Study in general: From the United States, Italy and Spain came samples of acute and convalescent COVID-19. T cells, B-cell-depleted T cells, or PBMCs supplied cDNA or gDNA.

The protocol was immunoSEQ multiplex PCR, while the TCRdb copy is restricted to in-frame clones and leaves out a portion. The sample has about 220,000 clones, roughly 82% seen once. Trimming shortened V by 2 bases and J by 7 bases, and 8 bases separated the two germline ends. Germline CDR1 SNHLY, CDR2 FYNNEI. CDR3 size: 12 residues. The origin of this receptor is a woman between 70 and 85 years old with acute or convalescent COVID-19. Sequencing input: peripheral blood. The chain is built from TRBV2 and TRBJ1-2; D may be TRBD1 (5 bases). The chain's CDR3 is CASSEQGFGYTF. The DNA of the CDR3 is TGTGCCAGCAGTGAACAGGGCTTTGGCTACACCTTC.